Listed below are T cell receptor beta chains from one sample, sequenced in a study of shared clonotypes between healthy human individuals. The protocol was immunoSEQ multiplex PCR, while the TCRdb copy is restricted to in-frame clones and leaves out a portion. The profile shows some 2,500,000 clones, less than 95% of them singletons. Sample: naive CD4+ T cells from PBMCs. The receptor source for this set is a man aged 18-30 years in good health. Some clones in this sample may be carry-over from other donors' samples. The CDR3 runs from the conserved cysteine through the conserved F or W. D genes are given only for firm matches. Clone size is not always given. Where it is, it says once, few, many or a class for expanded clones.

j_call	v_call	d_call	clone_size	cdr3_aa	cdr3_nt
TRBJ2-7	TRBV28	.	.	CASRSGLYEQYF	TGTGCCAGCAGATCCGGGCTCTACGAGCAGTACTTC
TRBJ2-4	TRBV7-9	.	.	CASSIWTGETQNIQYF	TGTGCCAGCAGCATATGGACCGGAGAGACACAAAACATTCAGTACTTC
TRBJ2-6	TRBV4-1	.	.	CASSQPTRANVLTF	TGCGCCAGCAGCCAACCCACTCGGGCCAACGTCCTGACTTTC
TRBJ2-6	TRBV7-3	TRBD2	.	CASSLNVAGSGANVLTF	TGTGCCAGCAGCTTAAATGTAGCGGGCTCTGGGGCCAACGTCCTGACTTTC
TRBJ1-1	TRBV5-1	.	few	CASTGAPGNTEAFF	TGCGCCAGCACCGGCGCGCCAGGTAACACTGAAGCTTTCTTT
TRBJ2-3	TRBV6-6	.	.	CASSSIPDTQYF	TGTGCCAGCAGCTCGATACCAGATACGCAGTATTTT
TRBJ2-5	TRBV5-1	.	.	CASSFGSGSSETQYF	TGCGCCAGCAGCTTCGGATCTGGGTCGTCGGAGACCCAGTACTTC
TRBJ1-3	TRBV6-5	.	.	CASSSTTLGGNTIYF	TGTGCCAGCAGTTCAACGACCCTTGGCGGAAACACCATATATTTT
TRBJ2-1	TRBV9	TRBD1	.	CASSMGQGAYNEQFF	TGTGCCAGCAGCATGGGACAGGGGGCTTATAATGAGCAGTTCTTC
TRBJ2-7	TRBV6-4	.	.	CASSAIGEQYF	TGTGCCAGCAGTGCCATAGGGGAGCAGTACTTC
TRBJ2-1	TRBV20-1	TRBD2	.	CRGGGVEQFF	TGCCGGGGGGGAGGCGTTGAGCAGTTCTTC
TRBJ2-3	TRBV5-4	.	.	CASTRGFTSTDTQYF	TGTGCCAGCACCCGTGGGTTCACTAGCACAGATACGCAGTATTTT
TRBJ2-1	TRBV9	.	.	CASSVSPVGVDEQFF	TGTGCCAGCAGCGTATCCCCCGTGGGGGTGGATGAGCAGTTCTTC
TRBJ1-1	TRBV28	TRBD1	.	CASSLWFRGRTEAFF	TGTGCCAGCAGTTTATGGTTCAGGGGGAGGACTGAAGCTTTCTTT
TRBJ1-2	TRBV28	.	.	CASSPPQIYGYTF	TGTGCCAGCAGTCCACCGCAGATCTATGGCTACACCTTC
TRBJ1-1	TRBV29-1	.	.	CSVAPGRSTGERVF	TGCAGCGTAGCGCCGGGACGATCCACTGGGGAGCGGGTCTTT
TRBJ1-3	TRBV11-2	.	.	CASSSTDYSGNTIYF	TGTGCCAGCAGCTCGACAGATTACTCTGGAAACACCATATATTTT
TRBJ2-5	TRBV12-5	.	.	CASGLVNQETQYF	TGTGCTAGTGGTTTGGTCAACCAGGAGACCCAGTACTTC
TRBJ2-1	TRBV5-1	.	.	CASSFGTPSNEQFF	TGCGCCAGCAGCTTTGGGACTCCGTCGAATGAGCAGTTCTTC
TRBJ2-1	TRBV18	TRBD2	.	CASSDLAGVHNEQFF	TGTGCCAGCTCCGACCTAGCGGGAGTACACAATGAGCAGTTCTTC
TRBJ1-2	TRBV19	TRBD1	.	CAIPPGTGDGYTF	TGTGCCATTCCTCCAGGGACAGGGGACGGCTACACCTTC
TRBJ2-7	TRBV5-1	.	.	CASSLEGDEQYF	TGCGCCAGCAGCTTGGAGGGGGACGAGCAGTACTTC
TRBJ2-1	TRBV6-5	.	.	CASTLGGSYNEQFF	TGTGCCAGCACACTAGGAGGGTCCTACAATGAGCAGTTCTTC